This is a list of T cell receptor beta chains from one sample in a study of T cell responses to AZD1222 COVID-19 vaccine. The repertoire was sequenced with immunoSEQ multiplex PCR; TCRdb's copy has only in-frame clones and lacks some. This sample carries about 100,000 clones, about 92% of them seen once, and the ten largest clones take 1.2%. The source material was peripheral blood, sampled on day 0 of AZD1222 vaccination. The receptors here all came from an adult in good health. The CDR3 runs from the conserved cysteine through the conserved F or W. The D gene is left open where the match is weak. Where a row states a size, it is once, few, many or the class of an expanded clone; other rows omit it.

cdr3_aa cdr3_nt clone_size d_call j_call v_call
CASSLSHEPLHF TGTGCCAGCAGCTTATCACATGAACCCCTCCACTTT - - TRBJ1-6 TRBV11-2
CASSPRTGLANYGYTF TGTGCCAGCAGCCCAAGGACGGGATTAGCTAACTATGGCTACACCTTC - - TRBJ1-2 TRBV9
CASSLEGDGPNNSPLHF TGTGCCAGCAGCTTAGAGGGGGACGGACCGAATAATTCACCCCTCCACTTT - - TRBJ1-6 TRBV7-2
CSANRGDTQYF TGCAGTGCGAACAGGGGAGATACGCAGTATTTT - TRBD1 TRBJ2-3 TRBV20-1
CASLQTRGPDGELFF TGTGCCAGTCTCCAAACCCGGGGGCCGGATGGGGAGCTGTTTTTT - - TRBJ2-2 TRBV19
CASSPGRRDRQETQYF TGTGCCAGCAGCCCCGGCAGGAGGGACAGACAAGAGACCCAGTACTTC once - TRBJ2-5 TRBV7-2
CSVDRVEAFF TGCAGCGTTGACAGGGTTGAAGCTTTCTTT - - TRBJ1-1 TRBV29-1
CASSYQGQGSYEQYF TGTGCCAGCAGTTACCAGGGACAGGGCTCCTACGAGCAGTACTTC - TRBD1 TRBJ2-7 TRBV6-6
CASSEGTANTGELFF TGCGCCAGCAGCGAAGGGACAGCGAACACCGGGGAGCTGTTTTTT - TRBD1 TRBJ2-2 TRBV5-1
CASSPLQGDQPQHF TGTGCCAGCTCACCACTCCAGGGGGATCAGCCCCAGCATTTT - TRBD1 TRBJ1-5 TRBV18
CATSKARSYEQYF TGTGCCACCAGCAAGGCTCGCTCCTACGAGCAGTACTTC - - TRBJ2-7 TRBV15
CASNSVFGYTF TGTGCCAGTAACTCAGTTTTTGGCTACACCTTC - - TRBJ1-2 TRBV19
CASSPGTGTEAFF TGTGCCAGCAGCCCAGGGACAGGGACTGAAGCTTTCTTT - TRBD1 TRBJ1-1 TRBV11-3
CASSTRLAGGTSTDTQYF TGCGCCAGCAGCACCCGGCTAGCGGGGGGAACTAGCACAGATACGCAGTATTTT - TRBD2 TRBJ2-3 TRBV5-1
CASSQVGSYGYTF TGCGCCAGCAGCCAAGTAGGCAGCTATGGCTACACCTTC - - TRBJ1-2 TRBV4-3
CASSSTGAYEQYF TGTGCCAGCAGTTCGACGGGGGCATACGAGCAGTACTTC - - TRBJ2-7 TRBV6-5
CASSQDQGAKNNEQFF TGCGCCAGCAGCCAAGATCAGGGGGCGAAGAACAATGAGCAGTTCTTC few TRBD1 TRBJ2-1 TRBV4-3
CASSPGTGGGEKLFF TGTGCCAGCAGCCCCGGGACAGGGGGCGGGGAAAAACTGTTTTTT - TRBD1 TRBJ1-4 TRBV7-2
CASSQRIDYGYTF TGTGCCAGCAGCCAAAGGATAGACTATGGCTACACCTTC - - TRBJ1-2 TRBV4-2
CASSYGTIDTQYF TGTGCCAGCAGTTACGGGACAATAGATACGCAGTATTTT - - TRBJ2-3 TRBV6-5
CAWSVNTGAGGNTIYF TGTGCCTGGAGTGTAAATACAGGGGCGGGAGGAAACACCATATATTTT - TRBD1 TRBJ1-3 TRBV30
CASSQSTTTGLRNEQFF TGCGCCAGCAGCCAAAGTACCACAACAGGCCTACGGAATGAGCAGTTCTTC - - TRBJ2-1 TRBV4-3
CASSQRYSETQYF TGTGCCAGCAGTCAACGATATTCCGAGACCCAGTACTTC - - TRBJ2-5 TRBV25-1
CASRSTGHGYTF TGTGCCAGCAGATCTACAGGTCACGGCTACACCTTC - - TRBJ1-2 TRBV3-1/TRBV3-2
CASSLEGTYGYTF TGTGCCAGCAGTTTGGAGGGTACCTATGGCTACACCTTC once - TRBJ1-2 TRBV12-3/TRBV12-4
CASSHPYNEQFF TGTGCCAGCAGCCACCCCTACAATGAGCAGTTCTTC - - TRBJ2-1 TRBV12-3/TRBV12-4
CASSTGQNYGYTF TGTGCCAGTAGTACAGGGCAGAACTATGGCTACACCTTC few - TRBJ1-2 TRBV19
CASSTPGLDNEQFF TGTGCCAGCAGCACCCCGGGACTAGATAATGAGCAGTTCTTC - TRBD2 TRBJ2-1 TRBV7-3